This T cell receptor beta chain was identified in a study of long-term antiretroviral therapy in people with HIV. Note on this clone: Antigen: not known.

General study findings and limits: The repertoire was dominated at all time points by clones expanded before ART. Repertoires from HIV showed CDR3 length ranges narrower than those of controls.

With survey level as its setting, the immunoSEQ assay was v3.0. This table comes from immunoSEQ multiplex PCR, and its TCRdb copy is limited to in-frame clones, with some not included. The sample includes about 35,000 clones, around 80% of them seen just once. The junction had 2 bases not matched to a gene; V was cut back by 4 bases and J by 2 bases. This CDR3 is built from 14 residues. Per the germline V gene, CDR1 is SGHNT and CDR2 is YYREEE (reference sequence). The receptor's source is a woman in her forties or fifties with HIV. Specimen: unsorted PBMCs, collected 2 years after starting antiretroviral therapy. This chain connects TRBV5-4 to TRBJ2-3; 9 bases are a match to TRBD2. This CDR3 is CASSPGLATDTQYF. CDR3 coding DNA: TGTGCCAGCAGCCCGGGACTAGCCACAGATACGCAGTATTTT. The full variable domain, rest sourced from reference TRBV5-4 and TRBJ2-3, is ETGVTQSPTHLIKTRGQQVTLRCSSQSGHNTVSWYQQALGQGPQFIFQYYREEENGRGNFPPRFSGLQFPNYSSELNVNALELDDSALYLCASSPGLATDTQYFGPGTRLTVL.